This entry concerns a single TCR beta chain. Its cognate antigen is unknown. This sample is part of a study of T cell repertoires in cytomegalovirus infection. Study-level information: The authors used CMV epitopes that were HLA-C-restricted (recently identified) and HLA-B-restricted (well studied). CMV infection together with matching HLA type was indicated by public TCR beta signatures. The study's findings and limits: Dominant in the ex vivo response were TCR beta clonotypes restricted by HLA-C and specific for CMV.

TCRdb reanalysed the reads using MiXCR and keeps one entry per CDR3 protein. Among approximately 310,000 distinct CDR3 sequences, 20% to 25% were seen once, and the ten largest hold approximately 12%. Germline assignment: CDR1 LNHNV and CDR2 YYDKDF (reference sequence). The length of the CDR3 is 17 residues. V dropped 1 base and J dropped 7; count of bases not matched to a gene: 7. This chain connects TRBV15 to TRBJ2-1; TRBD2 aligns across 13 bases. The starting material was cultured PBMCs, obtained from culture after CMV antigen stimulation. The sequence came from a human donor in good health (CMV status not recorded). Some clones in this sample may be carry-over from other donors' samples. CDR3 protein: CATSRVNPGLAGNEQFF. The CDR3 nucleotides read TGTGCCACCAGCAGAGTTAATCCGGGACTAGCGGGGAATGAGCAGTTCTTC.